The T cell receptor (beta chain) under discussion was sequenced for a study of response to subunit inactivated influenza vaccine. Turning to this clonotype: A much larger clone differs from this one at a single base, so this may be a read error.

TCRdb independently ran MiXCR on the RT-PCR reads; one entry per CDR3 protein. Among approximately 250,000 distinct CDR3 sequences listed, more than 9% were seen once. From germline, CDR1 is SNHLY and CDR2 FYNNEI. The CDR3 spans 18 residues. The receptor comes from a man in his fifties or sixties who received an inactivated influenza vaccine. This sample comprised non-naive T cells sorted from PBMCs, obtained roughly 15 days before vaccination. The rearrangement joins TRBV2 to TRBJ2-3; 8 bases match TRBD2. CDR3 sequence: CARSLVSPLAGWADTQYF. The CDR3 DNA follows: TGTGCCCGCAGTTTGGTGTCCCCCTTAGCGGGATGGGCAGATACGCAGTATTTT.